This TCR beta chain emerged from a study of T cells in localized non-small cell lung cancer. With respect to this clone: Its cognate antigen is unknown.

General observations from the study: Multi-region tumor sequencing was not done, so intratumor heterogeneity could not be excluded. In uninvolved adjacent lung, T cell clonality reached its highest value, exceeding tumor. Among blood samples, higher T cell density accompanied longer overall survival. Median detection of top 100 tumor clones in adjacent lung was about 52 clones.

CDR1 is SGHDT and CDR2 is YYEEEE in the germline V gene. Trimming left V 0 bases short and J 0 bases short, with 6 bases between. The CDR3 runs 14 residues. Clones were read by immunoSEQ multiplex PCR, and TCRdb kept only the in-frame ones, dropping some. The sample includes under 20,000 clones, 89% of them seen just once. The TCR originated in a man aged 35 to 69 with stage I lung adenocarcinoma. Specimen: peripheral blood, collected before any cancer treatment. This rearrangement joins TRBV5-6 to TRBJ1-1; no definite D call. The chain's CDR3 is CASSLGLVNTEAFF. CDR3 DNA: TGTGCCAGCAGCTTGGGTTTAGTGAACACTGAAGCTTTCTTT.